This TCR beta chain was observed in a study of post-analysis software for immune sequencing data. Points on this clonotype: Its antigen is still unknown.

Broader study findings: About 5 TRBV segments appeared more often in patients than in controls, and TRBV5-6, TRBV5-1 and TRBV20-1 were among these. There was significantly lower normalized Chao1 diversity in multiple sclerosis patients than in controls. Strong same-batch co-clustering of samples appeared with F measure clustering.

V shed 5 bases and J shed 3 bases, with 14 bases lying between them. CDR1 is SGHAT and CDR2 is FQNNGV in the germline V gene. CDR3 length equals 14 residues. Unique-molecular-identifier-tagged TCR beta cDNA libraries were used. Starting from around 0.96 to 9.9 million T cells, the study yielded roughly 0.5 million cDNA molecules. TCRdb processed the PCR reads anew with MiXCR; each CDR3 protein has one entry. This sample has hundreds of thousands of distinct CDR3 sequences, with about 53% found just once. The sequenced sample was blood. J is TRBJ2-7 and V is TRBV11-2, with D hard to call. The receptor's source is a girl under 18 with multiple sclerosis. The chain's CDR3 is CASSLRRKGYEQYF. The CDR3 region has the DNA TGTGCCAGCAGCCTCCGGCGAAAGGGCTACGAGCAGTACTTC. Variable domain in full (rest from reference TRBV11-2 and TRBJ2-7): EAGVAQSPRYKIIEKRQSVAFWCNPISGHATLYWYQQILGQGPKLLIQFQNNGVVDDSQLPKDRFSAERLKGVDSTLKIQPAKLEDSAVYLCASSLRRKGYEQYFGPGTRLTVT.